This TCR beta chain comes out of a study of T cell responses to AZD1222 COVID-19 vaccine. This CDR3 has 12 residues. The germline CDR1 and CDR2 sequences are MNHEY and SVGAGI. With V trimmed by 4 bases and J by 6 bases, 2 bases remained unmatched. The assay was immunoSEQ multiplex PCR, and TCRdb's table has in-frame clones only and misses some. Of around 110,000 clones listed, 90% to 95% are singletons. Sample: peripheral blood, taken on day 0 of AZD1222 vaccination. This TCR was recovered from an adult in good health. This chain connects TRBV6-5 to TRBJ1-2; 7 bases are shared with TRBD1. This chain's CDR3 is CASSWDRNGYTF. CDR3 DNA sequence: TGTGCCAGCAGTTGGGACAGAAATGGCTACACCTTC.